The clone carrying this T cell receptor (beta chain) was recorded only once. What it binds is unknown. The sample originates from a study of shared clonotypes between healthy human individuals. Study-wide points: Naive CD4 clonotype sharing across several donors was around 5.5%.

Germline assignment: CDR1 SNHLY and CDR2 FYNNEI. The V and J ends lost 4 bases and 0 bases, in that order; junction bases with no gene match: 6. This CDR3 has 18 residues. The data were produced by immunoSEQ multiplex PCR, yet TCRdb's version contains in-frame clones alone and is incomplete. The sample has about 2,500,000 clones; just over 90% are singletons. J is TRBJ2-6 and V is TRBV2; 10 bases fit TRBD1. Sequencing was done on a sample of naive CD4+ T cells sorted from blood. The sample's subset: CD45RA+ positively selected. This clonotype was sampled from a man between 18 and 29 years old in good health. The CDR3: CASSVPRDRGSGANVLTF. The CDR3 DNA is TGTGCCAGCAGTGTCCCCCGGGACAGGGGCTCTGGGGCCAACGTCCTGACTTTC.